Described below is a single T cell receptor beta chain sequence and its context. Its antigen is undetermined. The V gene lost 1 base and the J gene lost 1 base, with 11 bases spanning the gap. Per germline, CDR1 SGHNT and CDR2 YENEEA. This CDR3 comprises 15 residues. This sample is drawn from a study of lymphopenia after photon versus proton radiotherapy. Study results and caveats: Photon-treated patients lost naive T cells and TCR diversity; proton-treated stayed stable. After the lymphocyte nadir, photon-treated repertoires showed oligoclonal expansion, especially of CD8+ Temra cells.

Only in-frame clones appear in the TCRdb table, and some are missing; sequencing was by immunoSEQ multiplex PCR. The table shows 43,000 or so clones, with 65% to 90% occurring only once. This clonotype originated in a man aged 35 to 55 with gastric cancer. Sequences were derived from peripheral blood, sampled from a patient treated with photon-based radiotherapy. This rearrangement joins TRBV11-3 to TRBJ2-7; D perhaps matches TRBD1 (7 bases). CDR3 sequence (DNA): TGTGCCAGCAGCTTAGCGACAGGGAGGTCCTACGAGCAGTACTTC. It translates to CASSLATGRSYEQYF.